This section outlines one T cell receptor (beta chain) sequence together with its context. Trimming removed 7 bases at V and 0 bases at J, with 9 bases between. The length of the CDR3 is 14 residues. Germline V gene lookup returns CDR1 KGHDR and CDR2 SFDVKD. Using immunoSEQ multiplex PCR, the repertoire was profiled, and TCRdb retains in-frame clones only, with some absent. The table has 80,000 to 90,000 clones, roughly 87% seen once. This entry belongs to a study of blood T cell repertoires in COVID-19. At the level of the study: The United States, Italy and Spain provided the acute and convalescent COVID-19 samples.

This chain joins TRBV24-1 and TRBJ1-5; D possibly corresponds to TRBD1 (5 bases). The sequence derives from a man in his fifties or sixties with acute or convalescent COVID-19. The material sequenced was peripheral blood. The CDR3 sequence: CATSPDNSNQPQHF. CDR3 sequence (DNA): TGTGCCACCAGCCCGGACAATAGCAATCAGCCCCAGCATTTT.